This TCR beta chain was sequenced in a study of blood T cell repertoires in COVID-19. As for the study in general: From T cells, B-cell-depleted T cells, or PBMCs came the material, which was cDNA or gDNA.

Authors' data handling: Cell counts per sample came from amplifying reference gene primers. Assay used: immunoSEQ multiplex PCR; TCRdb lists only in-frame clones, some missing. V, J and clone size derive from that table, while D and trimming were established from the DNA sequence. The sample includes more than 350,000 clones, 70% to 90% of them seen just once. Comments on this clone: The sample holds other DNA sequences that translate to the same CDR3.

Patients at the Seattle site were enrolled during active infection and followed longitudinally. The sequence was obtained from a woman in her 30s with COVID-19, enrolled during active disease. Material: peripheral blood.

CDR3 loop: CASSDSYGYTF. The CDR3 DNA reads TGTGCCAGCAGTGACAGCTATGGCTACACCTTC. The chain carries TRBV27 and TRBJ1-2, with D perhaps matching TRBD1 (5 bases). The V and J ends lost 5 bases and 4 bases respectively, with 5 bases between them. Germline CDR1 reads MNHEY; CDR2 reads SMNVEV (reference sequence). The CDR3 loop spans 11 amino acids.